This T cell receptor beta chain was obtained from a study of blood T cell repertoires in COVID-19. In the study overall: Acute-phase and convalescent COVID-19 samples originated in the United States, Italy and Spain.

The CDR3 consists of 13 residues. V was trimmed by 0 bases and J by 4 bases, leaving 7 bases between them. CDR1 and CDR2 from the germline V gene are SGHNT and YYREEE (reference sequence). Sequenced by immunoSEQ multiplex PCR; TCRdb stores in-frame clones only, minus some. The sample contains 40,000 to 45,000 clones, about nine tenths of which appear only once. This TCR derives from a man in his 60s with active COVID-19. Sequencing used peripheral blood. The chain uses TRBV5-4 and TRBJ2-5, with D possibly matching TRBD1 (6 bases). Here the CDR3 DNA reads TGTGCCAGCAGCTTGGGAGGGGGAGAGACCCAGTACTTC. This codes for CASSLGGGETQYF.